Sequencing of this T cell receptor beta chain was carried out in a study of CD8 T cells in ankylosing spondylitis. Notes on the study in general: A TCR beta motif made of several highly homologous variants seemed typical of ankylosing spondylitis blood.

TCRdb reanalysed the 5' RACE reads using MiXCR and keeps one entry per CDR3 protein. This table has about 800,000 distinct CDR3 sequences, over 9.5% appearing once. In germline, CDR1 is SGHRS, CDR2 YFSETQ. The CDR3 consists of 16 residues. Losses at the gene ends were 4 bases for V and 2 bases for J; bases not matched to a gene: 5. Points on this clonotype: Its antigen remains unidentified.

This sequence was found in a male donor with ankylosing spondylitis. The chain carries TRBV5-1 and TRBJ2-6; TRBD1 aligns across 8 bases. Sequenced material: blood, either unsorted or a sorted T cell fraction (not recorded which). CDR3 residues: CASSGQQGAGANVLTF. The CDR3 DNA reads as TGCGCCAGCAGCGGACAACAGGGGGCTGGGGCCAACGTCCTGACTTTC.